This TCR beta chain was recovered during a study of OX40 agonist ivuxolimab in advanced cancers. Study-level background: Ivuxolimab was an agonistic, fully human IgG2 monoclonal antibody directed against OX40 (CD134), a costimulatory receptor. The paper describes the monotherapy dose-escalation part (N = 52 patients) of the phase I trial of ivuxolimab. Intravenous ivuxolimab was administered to patients every 2 weeks at six dose levels: 0.01, 0.1, 0.3, 1.5, 3 and 10 mg/kg. Three dose-escalation patients achieved partial responses, one with hepatocellular carcinoma and two with cutaneous melanoma. Peripheral TCRbeta sequencing was intended to test whether TCR sequence diversity was altered and clonal T-cell expansion was caused by ivuxolimab. In the dose-escalation cohort, more than 75% of patients were male, and the mean age was around 60 years, with a range of about 23 to 85. Prior anti-PD-1, anti-PD-L1 or anti-CTLA-4 therapy was permitted, and approximately 40% of dose-escalation patients had received checkpoint inhibitors. Of the roughly 51 patients in dose escalation, about 20 had hepatocellular carcinoma, approximately 15 had melanoma, 9 had renal cell carcinoma and 9 had head and neck cancer. Here is what the overall study found, with its caveats: After ivuxolimab, CD8+ T cells had more expanded clones than CD4+ T cells on average. Low levels of normalized T-cell clonal expansion were also shown by some nonresponding patients. In the 0.1-3.0 mg/kg groups, partial responders had among the lowest normalized peripheral clonal expansion, particularly in CD8+ T cells. The antigen specificity of the peripheral T cells that underwent clonal expansion was not determined. Clonal expansion of both CD4+ and CD8+ blood T cells was observed from baseline to week 6 at doses 0.1 to 3.0 mg/kg.

Patients with a history of autoimmune disease or receiving systemic immunosuppression were excluded from the trial. Peripheral blood for TCR sequencing was collected from all dose cohorts at baseline, on cycle 4 day 1, and on cycle 7 day 1. Samples came from an open-label, multicenter, first-in-human phase I dose-escalation trial of ivuxolimab. Adults with locally advanced or metastatic head and neck squamous cell, hepatocellular, melanoma or renal cell carcinoma were enrolled in the trial. CD4+ and CD8+ T cells were sorted separately from peripheral blood before TCR sequencing. Taken from cysteine to phenylalanine, the CDR3 has 14 residues. The CDR3 DNA has 42 bases and is translated from base 1. Deletion took 6 bases off V and 3 bases off J, with a span of 11 bases between the germline ends. The CDR1 and CDR2 encoded by the germline V gene are ENHRY and SYGVKD. On this clone itself: Its antigen remains undetermined. No per-base quality is available; no much larger clone lies one base away.

Genomic DNA was extracted from sorted cells for sequencing of the TCRbeta CDR3 region. The immunoSEQ Assay was used for sequencing of TCRbeta CDR3 regions. Not all clones reach the TCRdb copy of this immuneACCESS table, which keeps in-frame sequences only. Checked studies attribute under half of the gap to unresolved V genes and leave the rest unexplained. The sample contains some 71,000 clones, 65% to 85% of them found a single time. The ten largest account for around 0.84% of the sample. Sequences were derived from CD4+ or CD8+ T cells sorted from blood, sampled in a trial of the OX40 agonist ivuxolimab. In this chain, TRBV10-3 is recombined with TRBJ2-2, and the D gene may be TRBD1, 5 bases matching. This TCR came from an adult with an advanced solid tumor such as melanoma, head and neck, liver or kidney cancer. The CDR3 here reads CAIRPQGDTGELFF. The nucleotide sequence is given as TGTGCCATCAGGCCCCAAGGGGACACCGGGGAGCTGTTTTTT.